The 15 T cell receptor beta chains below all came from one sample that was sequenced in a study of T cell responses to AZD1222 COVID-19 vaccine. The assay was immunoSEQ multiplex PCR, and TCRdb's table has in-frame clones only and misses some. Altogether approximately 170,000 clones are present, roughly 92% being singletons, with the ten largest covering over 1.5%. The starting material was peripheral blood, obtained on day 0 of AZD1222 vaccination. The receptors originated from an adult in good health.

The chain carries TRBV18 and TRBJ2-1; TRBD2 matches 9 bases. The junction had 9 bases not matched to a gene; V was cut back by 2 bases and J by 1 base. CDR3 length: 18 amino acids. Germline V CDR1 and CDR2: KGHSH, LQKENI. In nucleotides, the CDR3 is TGTGCCAGCTCACCAACCCTTAGCGGGAGAGGGTCCTACAATGAGCAGTTCTTC. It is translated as CASSPTLSGRGSYNEQFF. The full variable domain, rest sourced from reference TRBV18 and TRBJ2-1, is NAGVMQNPRHLVRRRGQEARLRCSPMKGHSHVYWYRQLPEEGLKFMVYLQKENIIDESGMPKERFSAEFPKEGPSILRIQQVVRGDSAAYFCASSPTLSGRGSYNEQFFGPGTRLTVL.

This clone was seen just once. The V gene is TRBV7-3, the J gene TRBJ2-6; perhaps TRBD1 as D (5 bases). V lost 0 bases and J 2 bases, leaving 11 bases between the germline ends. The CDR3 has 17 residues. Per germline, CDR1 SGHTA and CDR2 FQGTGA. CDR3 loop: CASSLTPRRAGANVLTF. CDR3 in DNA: TGTGCCAGCAGCTTAACCCCCCGCAGGGCTGGGGCCAACGTCCTGACTTTC.

The CDR3 nucleotides are TGCGCCAGCAGTGAACAGGGGCCTCAGCGTCAGCCCCAGCATTTT. Protein sequence: CASSEQGPQRQPQHF. This sequence joins TRBV10-2 and TRBJ1-5; 7 bases are shared with TRBD1. Trimming at V came to 3 bases and at J to 6 bases, leaving 8 bases not matched to a gene. The CDR3 contains 15 residues. Germline-derived CDR1 and CDR2 are WSHSY and SAAADI.

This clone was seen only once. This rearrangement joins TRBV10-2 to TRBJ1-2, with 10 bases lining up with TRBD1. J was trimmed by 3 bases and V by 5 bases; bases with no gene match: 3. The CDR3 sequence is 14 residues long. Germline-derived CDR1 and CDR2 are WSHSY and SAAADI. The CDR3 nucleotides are TGCGCCAGCAGTCCGACAGGGGGCGACTATGGCTACACCTTC. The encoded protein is CASSPTGGDYGYTF.

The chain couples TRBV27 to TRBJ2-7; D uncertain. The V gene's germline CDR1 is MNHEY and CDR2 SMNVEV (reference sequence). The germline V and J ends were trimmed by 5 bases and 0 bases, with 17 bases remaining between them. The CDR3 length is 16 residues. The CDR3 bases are TGTGCCAGCAGTCCGTCCCCCGGACCGAGCTCCTACGAGCAGTACTTC. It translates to CASSPSPGPSSYEQYF.

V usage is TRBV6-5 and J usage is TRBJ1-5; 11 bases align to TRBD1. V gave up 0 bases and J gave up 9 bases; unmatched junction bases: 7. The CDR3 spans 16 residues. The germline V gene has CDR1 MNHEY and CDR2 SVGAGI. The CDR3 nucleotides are TGTGCCAGCAGTTACTCCCGGGACAGGGGGAAACTGCCCCAGCATTTT. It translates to CASSYSRDRGKLPQHF.

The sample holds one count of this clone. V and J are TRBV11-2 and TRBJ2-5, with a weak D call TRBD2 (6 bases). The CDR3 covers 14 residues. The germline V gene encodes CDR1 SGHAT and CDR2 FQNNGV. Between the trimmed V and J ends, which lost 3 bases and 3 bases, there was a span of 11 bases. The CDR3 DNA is TGTGCCAGCAGCTTCGGGGGTTCCGAAGAGACCCAGTACTTC. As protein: CASSFGGSEETQYF.

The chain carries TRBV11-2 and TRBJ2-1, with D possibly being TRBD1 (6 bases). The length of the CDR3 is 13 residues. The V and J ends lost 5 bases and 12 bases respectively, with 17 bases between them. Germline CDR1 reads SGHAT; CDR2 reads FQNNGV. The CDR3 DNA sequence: TGTGCCAGCAGCCCAGACAGGACCCTAGGGCAGTTCTTC. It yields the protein CASSPDRTLGQFF.

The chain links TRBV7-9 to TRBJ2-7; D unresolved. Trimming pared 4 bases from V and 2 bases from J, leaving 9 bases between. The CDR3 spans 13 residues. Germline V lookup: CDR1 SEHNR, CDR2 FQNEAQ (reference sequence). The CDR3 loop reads CASSSLGPYEQYF. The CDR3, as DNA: TGTGCCAGCAGCTCCCTAGGCCCCTACGAGCAGTACTTC.

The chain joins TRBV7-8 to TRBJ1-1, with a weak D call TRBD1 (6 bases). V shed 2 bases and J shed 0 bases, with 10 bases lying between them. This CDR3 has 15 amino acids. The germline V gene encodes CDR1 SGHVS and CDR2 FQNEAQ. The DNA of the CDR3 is TGTGCCAGCAGCTTATCAGGGGCAATGAACACTGAAGCTTTCTTT. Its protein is CASSLSGAMNTEAFF.

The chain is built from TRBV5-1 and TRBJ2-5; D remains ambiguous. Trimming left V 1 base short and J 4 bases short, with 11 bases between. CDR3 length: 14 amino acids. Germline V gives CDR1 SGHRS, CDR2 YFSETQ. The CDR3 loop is CASSLSSVRETQYF. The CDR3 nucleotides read TGCGCCAGCAGCTTGTCTTCGGTTCGAGAGACCCAGTACTTC.

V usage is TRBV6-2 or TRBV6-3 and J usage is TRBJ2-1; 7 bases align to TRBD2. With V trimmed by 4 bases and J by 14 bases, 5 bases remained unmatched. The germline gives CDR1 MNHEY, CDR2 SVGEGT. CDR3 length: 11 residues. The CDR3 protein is CASSLGLDEFF. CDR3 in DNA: TGTGCCAGCAGTTTAGGACTAGATGAGTTCTTC.

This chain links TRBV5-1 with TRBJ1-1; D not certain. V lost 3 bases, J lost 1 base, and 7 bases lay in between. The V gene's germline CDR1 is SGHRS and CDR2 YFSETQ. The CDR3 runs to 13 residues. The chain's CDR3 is CASSWQENTEAFF. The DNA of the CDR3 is TGCGCCAGCAGCTGGCAGGAGAACACTGAAGCTTTCTTT.

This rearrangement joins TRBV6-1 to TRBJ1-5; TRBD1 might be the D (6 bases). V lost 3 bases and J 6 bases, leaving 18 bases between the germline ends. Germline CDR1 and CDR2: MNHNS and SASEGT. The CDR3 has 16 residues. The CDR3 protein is CASSETPRGWGQPQHF. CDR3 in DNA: TGTGCCAGCAGTGAGACCCCCAGGGGTTGGGGTCAGCCCCAGCATTTT.

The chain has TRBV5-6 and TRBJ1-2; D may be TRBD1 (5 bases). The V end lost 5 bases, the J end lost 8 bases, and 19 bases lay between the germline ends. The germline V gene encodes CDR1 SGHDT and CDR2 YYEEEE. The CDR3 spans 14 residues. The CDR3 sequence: CASRPRDPGRGYTF. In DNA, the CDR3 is TGTGCCAGCAGACCGCGGGACCCCGGACGAGGCTACACCTTC.